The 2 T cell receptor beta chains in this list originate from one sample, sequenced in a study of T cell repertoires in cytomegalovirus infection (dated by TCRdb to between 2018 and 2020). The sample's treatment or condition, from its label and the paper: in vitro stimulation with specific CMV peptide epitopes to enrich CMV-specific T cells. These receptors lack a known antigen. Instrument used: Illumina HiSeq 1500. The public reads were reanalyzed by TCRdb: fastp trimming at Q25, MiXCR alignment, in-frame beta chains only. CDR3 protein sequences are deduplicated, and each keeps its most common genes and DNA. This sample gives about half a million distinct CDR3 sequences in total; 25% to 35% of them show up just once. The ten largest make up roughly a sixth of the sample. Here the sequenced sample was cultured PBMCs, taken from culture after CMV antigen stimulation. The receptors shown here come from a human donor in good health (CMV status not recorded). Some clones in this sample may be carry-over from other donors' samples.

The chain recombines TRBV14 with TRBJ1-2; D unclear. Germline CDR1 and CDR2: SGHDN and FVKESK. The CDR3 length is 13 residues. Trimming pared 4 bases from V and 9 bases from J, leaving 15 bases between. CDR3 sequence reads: CASSPLSGNRYTF. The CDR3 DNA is TGTGCCAGCAGCCCCCTAAGCGGGAATCGCTACACCTTC.

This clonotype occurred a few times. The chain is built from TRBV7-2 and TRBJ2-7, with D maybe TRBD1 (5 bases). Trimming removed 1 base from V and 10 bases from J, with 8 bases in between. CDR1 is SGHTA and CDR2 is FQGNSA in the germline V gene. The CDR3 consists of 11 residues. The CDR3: CASSLERTQYV. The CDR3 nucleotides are TGTGCCAGCAGCTTAGAGAGGACACAGTACGTC.